The subject of this entry is one T cell receptor beta chain. The data were obtained in a study of T cell changes during pregnancy in multiple sclerosis. Germline V gene data show CDR1 as SGHRS and CDR2 as YFSETQ. Between the trimmed V and J ends, which lost 0 bases and 1 base, there was a span of 4 bases. The CDR3 loop spans 14 amino acids. Profiling relied on immunoSEQ multiplex PCR, and the TCRdb table lists in-frame clones only, not all of them. This sample has roughly 51,000 clones, with 90% to 95% found just once. The starting material was CD8+ T cells from peripheral blood mononuclear cells, obtained before pregnancy. The sequence derives from a female donor with multiple sclerosis, enrolled in a pregnancy study. The chain combines TRBV5-1 with TRBJ2-2; D not certain. The CDR3 here is CASSLGQNTGELFF. CDR3 bases: TGCGCCAGCAGCTTGGGACAGAACACCGGGGAGCTGTTTTTT.